This T cell receptor (beta chain) was identified during a study of CD8 T cells in ankylosing spondylitis. Study-level findings and limits: Seemingly distinctive of ankylosing spondylitis blood was a TCR beta motif formed by eight highly homologous variants. Some of the motif variants had earlier been found in reactive arthritis patients' fluid and blood. Reported data indicate significant enrichment of disease-linked clones within matched ankylosing spondylitis synovial fluid.

A quantitative 5'-RACE method, one with molecular barcodes, was used to make TCR beta libraries. TCRdb re-derived calls from the 5' RACE reads in MiXCR, one entry per CDR3 protein. The sample carries 250,000 to 400,000 distinct CDR3 sequences, around 10% recorded once. This clonotype has a handful of counts. Its antigen is not known. This CDR3 contains 16 residues. Trimming took 3 bases from V and 1 from J, leaving 15 bases between them. CDR1 is SGHRS and CDR2 is YFSETQ in the germline V gene. V gene TRBV5-1 combines with J gene TRBJ2-3; D unclear. The origin of this receptor is a female donor with ankylosing spondylitis or in good health (not recorded which). Sample: blood, either unsorted or a sorted T cell fraction (not recorded which). CDR3 sequence (DNA): TGCGCCAGCAGCTCCGAAGTAGGCCGGGGCACAGATACGCAGTATTTT. Protein: CASSSEVGRGTDTQYF.